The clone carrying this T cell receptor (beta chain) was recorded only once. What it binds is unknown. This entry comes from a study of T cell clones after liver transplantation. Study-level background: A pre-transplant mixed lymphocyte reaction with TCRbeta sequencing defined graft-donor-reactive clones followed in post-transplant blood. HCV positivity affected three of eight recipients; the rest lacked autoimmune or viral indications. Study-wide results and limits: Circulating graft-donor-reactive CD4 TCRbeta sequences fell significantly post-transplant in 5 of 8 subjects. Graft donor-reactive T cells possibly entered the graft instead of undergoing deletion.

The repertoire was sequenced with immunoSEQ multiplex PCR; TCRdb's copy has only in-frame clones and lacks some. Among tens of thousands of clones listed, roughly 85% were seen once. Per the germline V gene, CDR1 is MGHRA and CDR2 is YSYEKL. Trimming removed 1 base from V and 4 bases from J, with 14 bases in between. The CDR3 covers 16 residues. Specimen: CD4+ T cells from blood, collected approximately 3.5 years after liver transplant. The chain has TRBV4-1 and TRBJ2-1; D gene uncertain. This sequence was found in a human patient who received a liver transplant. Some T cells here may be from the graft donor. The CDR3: CASSQVNLVRYNEQFF. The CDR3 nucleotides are TGCGCCAGCAGCCAAGTCAATCTAGTGCGTTACAATGAGCAGTTCTTC.